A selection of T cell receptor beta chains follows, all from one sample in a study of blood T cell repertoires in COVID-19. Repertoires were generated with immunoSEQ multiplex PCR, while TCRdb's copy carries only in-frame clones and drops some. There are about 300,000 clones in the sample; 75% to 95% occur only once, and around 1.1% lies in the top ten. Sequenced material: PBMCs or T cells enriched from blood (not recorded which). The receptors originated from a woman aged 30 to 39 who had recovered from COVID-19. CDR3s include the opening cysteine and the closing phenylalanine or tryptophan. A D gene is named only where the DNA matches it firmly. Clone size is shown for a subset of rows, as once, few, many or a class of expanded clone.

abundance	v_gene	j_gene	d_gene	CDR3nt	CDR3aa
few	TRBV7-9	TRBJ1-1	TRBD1	TGTGCCAGCAGCAGCGGACAGGGGGTGTATTCCACTGAAGCTTTCTTT	CASSSGQGVYSTEAFF
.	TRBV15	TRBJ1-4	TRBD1	TGTGCCACCAGCAGAGAAAGGTCCGGACAGGCTTGGAATGAAAAACTGTTTTTT	CATSRERSGQAWNEKLFF
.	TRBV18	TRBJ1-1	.	TGTGCCAGCTCACCCCAAGGGGTGAACACTGAAGCTTTCTTT	CASSPQGVNTEAFF
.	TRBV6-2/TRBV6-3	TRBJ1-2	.	TGTGCCAGCAGTTACTCGTGGGAGACTCATGGCTACACCTTC	CASSYSWETHGYTF
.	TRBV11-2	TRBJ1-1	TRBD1	TGTGCCAGCAGCTCCCAGGGGACAGGGAATACTGAAGCTTTCTTT	CASSSQGTGNTEAFF
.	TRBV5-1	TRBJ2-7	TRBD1	TGCGCCAGCAGCGACCCGGGACAGGGGTTTAACGAGCAGTACTTC	CASSDPGQGFNEQYF
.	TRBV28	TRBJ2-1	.	TGTGCCAGCAGCCCAGGGTACTCCTCCTACAATGAGCAGTTCTTC	CASSPGYSSYNEQFF
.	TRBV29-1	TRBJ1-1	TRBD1	TGCAGCGCCGCCGGGACAGGGGGCGGCACTGAAGCTTTCTTT	CSAAGTGGGTEAFF
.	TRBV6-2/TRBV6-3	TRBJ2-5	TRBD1	TGTGCCAGCAGTTACCGGACAGGGAGGGAGACCCAGTACTTC	CASSYRTGRETQYF
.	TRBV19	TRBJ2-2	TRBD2	TGTGCCAGTAGTATAGATCGCTCTGGGACTAGCGGGAGAGGAACCGAGGAGCTGTTTTTT	CASSIDRSGTSGRGTEELFF
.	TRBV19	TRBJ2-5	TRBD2	TGTGCCAGTAATTCGGGGGGGCCAGAGACCCAGTACTTC	CASNSGGPETQYF
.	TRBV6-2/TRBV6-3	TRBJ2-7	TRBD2	TGTGCCAGCAGTAAACTAGCGGACGGCTCCTACGAGCAGTACTTC	CASSKLADGSYEQYF
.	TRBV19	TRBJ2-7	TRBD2	TGTGCCAGTAGTTCCAGTCTAGCGGGAGGACGATATTCCTACGAGCAGTACTTC	CASSSSLAGGRYSYEQYF
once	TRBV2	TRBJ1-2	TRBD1	TGTGCCAGCAGTGCTCCCCGATCCGGGACAGGGAACTATGGCTACACCTTC	CASSAPRSGTGNYGYTF
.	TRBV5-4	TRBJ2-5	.	TGTGCCAGCAGCACCGGACATCGGGGGATTGTGCCCCAGTACTTC	CASSTGHRGIVPQYF
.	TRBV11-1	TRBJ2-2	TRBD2	TGTGCCAGCAGCCGCGCTAGCGGGGGAACCGGGGAGCTGTTTTTT	CASSRASGGTGELFF
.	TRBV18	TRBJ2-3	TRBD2	TGTGCCAGCTCACCCGTTTCTAGCGGGACTACTAGCACAGATACGCAGTATTTT	CASSPVSSGTTSTDTQYF
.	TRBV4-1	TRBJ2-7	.	TGCGCCAGCAGCCAGGATCGGGTCGACGAGCAGTACTTC	CASSQDRVDEQYF
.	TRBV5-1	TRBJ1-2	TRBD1	TGCGCCAGCAGCCCGGGACAGGGAAAGGGCTACACCTTC	CASSPGQGKGYTF
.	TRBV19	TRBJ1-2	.	TGTGCCAGTAGTGCACCAATTCAGGGGATTTATGATGGCTACACCTTC	CASSAPIQGIYDGYTF
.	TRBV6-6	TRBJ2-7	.	TGTGCCAGCAGTTACGGCGAGGGGGGGTTTTTC	CASSYGEGGFF
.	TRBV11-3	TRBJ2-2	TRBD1	TGTGCCAGCAGCTTAAACGGACAGGGGCCCACCGGGGAGCTGTTTTTT	CASSLNGQGPTGELFF
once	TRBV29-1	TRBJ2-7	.	TGCAGCTGTGGGGAGAACTCCTACGAGCAGTACTTC	CSCGENSYEQYF
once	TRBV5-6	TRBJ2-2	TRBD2	TGTGCCAGCAGCTTGGGGACTAGTATTGGGGAGCTGTTTTTT	CASSLGTSIGELFF
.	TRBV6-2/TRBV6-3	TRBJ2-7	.	TGTGCCAGCAGTTCTCCTAGTGTCGCCTACGAGCAGTACTTC	CASSSPSVAYEQYF
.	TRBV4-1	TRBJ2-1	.	TGCGCCAGCAGCCAAGATCCCTCTGGCCTCGAGTTCTTC	CASSQDPSGLEFF
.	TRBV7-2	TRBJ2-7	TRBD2	TGTGCCAGCAAAGTAGCGGGAGGCTACGAGCAGTACTTC	CASKVAGGYEQYF
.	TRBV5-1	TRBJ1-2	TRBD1	TGCGCCAGCCGACAGGGGGACCCCTATGGCTACACCTTC	CASRQGDPYGYTF
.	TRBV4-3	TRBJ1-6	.	TGCGCCAGCAGCCAAGGTTTTGCGGGGGCGGACACCTATAATTCACCCCTCCACTTT	CASSQGFAGADTYNSPLHF
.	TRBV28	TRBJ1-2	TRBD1	TGTGCCAGCAGGGACAGGGGAGGGAACTATGGCTACACCTTC	CASRDRGGNYGYTF
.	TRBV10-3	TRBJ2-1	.	TGTGCCATCAGACCGACAGGAATGAATGAGCAGTTCTTC	CAIRPTGMNEQFF
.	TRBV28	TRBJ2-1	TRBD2	TGTGCCAGCGTCCCCCCGGGACTAGCCTACAATGAGCAGTTCTTC	CASVPPGLAYNEQFF
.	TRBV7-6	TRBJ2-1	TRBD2	TGTGCCAGCAGCTTAGCTAGCGGGATGTACAATGAGCAGTTCTTC	CASSLASGMYNEQFF
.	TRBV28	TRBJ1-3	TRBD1	TGTGCCAGCAGCTACGGACAGGGGGCACTTGGAAACACCATATATTTT	CASSYGQGALGNTIYF
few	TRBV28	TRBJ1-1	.	TGTGCCAGCAGTCCGGCCCTCGGGCCGCGGGACACTGAAGCTTTCTTT	CASSPALGPRDTEAFF
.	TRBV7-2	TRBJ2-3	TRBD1	TGTGCCAGCAGCCCCCAGGGACAGCGTAGCACAGATACGCAGTATTTT	CASSPQGQRSTDTQYF
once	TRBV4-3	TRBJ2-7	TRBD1	TGCGCCAGCAGCCTTGGACAGGGGGCCCTCGAGCAGTACTTC	CASSLGQGALEQYF
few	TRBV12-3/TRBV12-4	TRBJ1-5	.	TGTGCCAGCAGTTCTCAGGTTAATCAGCCCCAGCATTTT	CASSSQVNQPQHF
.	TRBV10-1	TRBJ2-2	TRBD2	TGCGCCAGCAGTACGAAGACTAGCGGGTCCGGGGAGCTGTTTTTT	CASSTKTSGSGELFF
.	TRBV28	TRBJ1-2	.	TGTGCCAGCAGACCCCAGGGATCCGGCTACACCTTC	CASRPQGSGYTF
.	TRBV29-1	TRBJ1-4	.	TGCAGCGTTGTGATTCAGGGACACGAAAAACTGTTTTTT	CSVVIQGHEKLFF
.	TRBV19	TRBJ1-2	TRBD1	TGTGCCAGTACCCTCCGGGACAGGGCGGGCTACACCTTC	CASTLRDRAGYTF
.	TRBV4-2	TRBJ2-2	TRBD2	TGTGCCAGCAGCCCCATAGCGGGGACTAGCGGGAACACCGGGGAGCTGTTTTTT	CASSPIAGTSGNTGELFF
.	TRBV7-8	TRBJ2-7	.	TGTGCCAGCAGCAATGGACCTACGGGAGCCTCCTACGAGCAGTACTTC	CASSNGPTGASYEQYF
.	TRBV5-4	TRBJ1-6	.	TGTGCCAGCAGCTTGGAGCAGGGGCGACCACCCCTCCACTTT	CASSLEQGRPPLHF
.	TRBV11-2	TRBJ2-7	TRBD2	TGTGCCAGCAGCTTCCGCGGGACTAGGGCGTACGAGCAGTACTTC	CASSFRGTRAYEQYF
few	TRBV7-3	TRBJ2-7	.	TGTGCCAGCAGCTTAGACAGGACCTACGAGCAGTACTTC	CASSLDRTYEQYF
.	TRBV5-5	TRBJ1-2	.	TGTGCCAGCAGCTTGGCCGGGGACACGAGAGGGTACACCTTC	CASSLAGDTRGYTF
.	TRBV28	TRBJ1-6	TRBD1	TGTGCCAGCAGCTCGACAGGGGTAATGAGCTCCTATAATTCACCCCTCCACTTT	CASSSTGVMSSYNSPLHF
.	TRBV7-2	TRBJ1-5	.	TGTGCCAGCAGCCCGGCGGGGATCCGCAATCAGCCCCAGCATTTT	CASSPAGIRNQPQHF
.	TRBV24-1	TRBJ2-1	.	TGTGCCACCAGTGATTTCGGGGGGCCCGGCTACAATGAGCAGTTCTTC	CATSDFGGPGYNEQFF
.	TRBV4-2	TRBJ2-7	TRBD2	TGTGCCAGCAGCCCAGACTCGTGGCTAGCGGGGGACTACGAGCAGTACTTC	CASSPDSWLAGDYEQYF
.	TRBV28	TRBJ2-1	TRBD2	TGTGCCAGCAGTCGGGGACTAGCGGGACCCAGCTCCTACAATGAGCAGTTCTTC	CASSRGLAGPSSYNEQFF
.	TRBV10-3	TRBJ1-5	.	TGTGCCATCAGTGAGCAGGTAAATCAGCCCCAGCATTTT	CAISEQVNQPQHF
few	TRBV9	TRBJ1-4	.	TGTGCCAGCAGCGCCGACGGGAATAATGAAAAACTGTTTTTT	CASSADGNNEKLFF
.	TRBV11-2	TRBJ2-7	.	TGTGCCAGCAGCTTAGCAGGGTTCACCTACGAGCAGTACTTC	CASSLAGFTYEQYF
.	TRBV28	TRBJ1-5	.	TGTGCCAGCAGTTTAGTCGCAGGGATGGGCAATCAGCCCCAGCATTTT	CASSLVAGMGNQPQHF